This T cell receptor (beta chain) was captured by sequencing in a study of blood T cells in healthy people across ages. This CDR3 contains 13 residues. V lost 3 bases and J 6 bases, leaving 11 bases between the germline ends. CDR1 and CDR2 from the germline V gene are DFQATT and SNEGSKA (reference sequence). With regard to this clonotype: Its antigen is undetermined.

Regarding the study as a whole: Fewer expanded clones and more diversity marked long-lived versus aged donors.

PCR was performed a second time for about 7 to 11 cycles using a sample-barcoded 5' primer and a J-beta primer mix. A template-switch adaptor with 12 random nucleotides tagged each cDNA molecule. In TCRdb, the 5' RACE reads were re-called with MiXCR into one record per CDR3 protein. This sample yields about 500,000 distinct CDR3 sequences, of which around 24% are seen a single time; 8.7% belongs to the top ten. This sample also belongs to another study, concerning T cells of mothers and their children. This second study notes: Three healthy Caucasian mothers gave samples, and so did their six children.

Sample: blood. This sequence originates from a boy aged 10-17 years in good health. V is TRBV20-1 and J is TRBJ1-4; the D gene is possibly TRBD1 (5 bases). CDR3 coding DNA: TGCAGTGCTAGTCAGGGTCAAGATGAAAAACTGTTTTTT. It encodes CSASQGQDEKLFF.